These 17 T cell receptor beta chains were sequenced from one sample in a study of vaccination and CD4 T cells after COVID-19. Cultured CD4+ T cell DNA was sequenced using the Oncomine TCR Beta short-read assay. One entry per CDR3 protein results from TCRdb running MiXCR on the PCR reads. The sample has roughly 10,000 distinct CDR3 sequences, about 66% seen once. Antigen specificity for these receptors is unknown. Treatment described: approximately 10-day PBMC culture with coronavirus spike peptide pools or control peptides (ViraFEST assay). Sequences were obtained from CD4+ T cells from blood, cultured in vitro. Every receptor here comes from a human donor who had recovered from COVID-19.

The gene calls are TRBV3-1 and TRBJ1-1; the D gene is possibly TRBD1 (5 bases). The V gene's germline CDR1 is LGHDT and CDR2 YNNKEL (reference sequence). Trimming stripped 1 base from V and 7 bases from J, with 7 bases between. CDR3 length: 12 residues. CDR3 sequence (DNA): TGTGCCAGCAGCCAAGGGGGGGGTGAAGCTTTCTTT. Its protein product is CASSQGGGEAFF.

The chain uses TRBV20-1 and TRBJ2-3; 8 nucleotides line up with TRBD2. J gave up 2 bases and V 0 bases, and 10 bases lay outside the gene matches. Germline assignment: CDR1 DFQATT and CDR2 SNEGSKA (reference sequence). This CDR3 comprises 17 residues. The CDR3 reads CSARDPRTSQSTDTQYF. The CDR3 DNA sequence: TGCAGTGCTAGAGATCCGAGGACTAGCCAATCCACAGATACGCAGTATTTT.

J is TRBJ1-3 and V is TRBV30, with D uncertain. Per the germline V gene, CDR1 is GTSNPN and CDR2 is SVGIG (reference sequence). Trimming removed 2 bases from V and 3 bases from J, with 5 bases in between. The CDR3 extends over 12 amino acids. The CDR3, as DNA: TGTGCCTGGAGTAATAATGGAAACACCATATATTTT. This encodes CAWSNNGNTIYF.

V is TRBV7-9 and J is TRBJ1-4; D remains unclear. Germline values: CDR1 SEHNR, CDR2 FQNEAQ (reference sequence). Between the trimmed V and J ends, which lost 6 bases and 0 bases, there was a span of 11 bases. The CDR3 contains 15 residues. The CDR3 region is CASSQSVPTNEKLFF. CDR3 nucleotides: TGTGCCAGCAGTCAGTCGGTTCCAACTAATGAAAAACTGTTTTTT.

This clonotype is large (0.1 to 1%) in the sample. The genes are TRBV7-3 and TRBJ1-2, with a tentative D call TRBD1 (6 bases). The CDR3 runs to 13 residues. V dropped 2 bases and J dropped 13 bases, with 17 bases sitting between them. CDR1 is SGHTA, CDR2 FQGTGA, per germline. CDR3 nucleotide sequence: TGTGCCAGCAGCTTAGATGACAGGACCCCTATCACCTTC. It specifies CASSLDDRTPITF.

This clonotype was seen a handful of times. The chain combines TRBV20-1 with TRBJ1-2; D is unclear. The CDR3 is 12 amino acids. Trimming removed 1 base from V and 8 bases from J, with 11 bases in between. Germline V gene data show CDR1 as DFQATT and CDR2 as SNEGSKA (reference sequence). The CDR3 DNA sequence: TGCAGTGCTAGAGGCCTTCTAGGGGGCTACACCTTC. Its translation: CSARGLLGGYTF.

The chain recombines TRBV12-3 or TRBV12-4 with TRBJ2-7; D unresolved. Trimming removed 8 bases at V and 1 base at J, with 15 bases between. The CDR3 length is 14 residues. The CDR3 loop is CASSPQLGSYEQYF. CDR3 sequence (DNA): TGTGCCAGCTCACCACAGCTTGGGTCCTACGAGCAGTACTTC.

This sequence joins TRBV30 and TRBJ1-1; tentative D call: TRBD1 (6 bases). The CDR3 totals 15 residues. Germline lookup yields CDR1 GTSNPN and CDR2 SVGIG (reference sequence). Deletions cut 0 bases from V and 1 base from J, with 12 bases between. Written as DNA, the CDR3 is TGTGCCTGGAGTGTTCAGGGGTGGAGGAACACTGAAGCTTTCTTT. Encoded protein: CAWSVQGWRNTEAFF. Combining the CDR3 with reference TRBV30 and TRBJ1-1 gives the whole variable domain SQTIHQWPATLVQPVGSPLSLECTVEGTSNPNLYWYRQAAGRGLQLLFYSVGIGQISSEVPQNLSASRPQDRQFILSSKKLLLSDSGFYLCAWSVQGWRNTEAFFGQGTRLTVV.

The chain carries TRBV10-3 and TRBJ1-2; 11 bases agree with TRBD1. CDR1 is ENHRY and CDR2 is SYGVKD in the germline V gene. The CDR3 runs 15 residues. Trimming removed 7 bases from V and 2 bases from J; junction bases left unmatched: 6. CDR3 bases: TGTGCCATCAAGGGGACAGGGGGTAAGAACTATGGCTACACCTTC. Protein product: CAIKGTGGKNYGYTF.

The CDR3 bases are TGCAGTGCTAGAGATCCGACAGGGTCCTCCTACGAGCAGTACTTC. Protein: CSARDPTGSSYEQYF. The V call is TRBV20-1, the J call TRBJ2-7, with 7 bases aligning to TRBD1. J was trimmed by 0 bases and V by 0 bases; bases with no gene match: 5. This CDR3 spans 15 amino acids. Per germline, CDR1 DFQATT and CDR2 SNEGSKA (reference sequence).

The genes are TRBV24-1 and TRBJ1-6; no clear D. V lost 0 bases and J 10 bases, leaving 9 bases between the germline ends. CDR1 is KGHDR and CDR2 is SFDVKD in the germline V gene. The CDR3 is 14 residues long. The CDR3 protein is CATSDLKGKSPLHF. CDR3 nucleotide sequence: TGTGCCACCAGTGATTTGAAGGGTAAATCACCCCTCCACTTT.

This chain joins TRBV20-1 and TRBJ1-5; tentative D call: TRBD1 (6 bases). Germline values: CDR1 DFQATT, CDR2 SNEGSKA (reference sequence). This CDR3 region has 16 residues. V gave up 5 bases and J gave up 4 bases, with 21 bases separating them. The CDR3 sequence is CSALTLQTGLNQPQHF. CDR3 in DNA: TGCAGTGCTTTGACGCTACAAACAGGGCTTAATCAGCCCCAGCATTTT.

The chain employs TRBV19 and TRBJ2-2, with 10 bases fitting TRBD1. Germline CDR1 reads LNHDA; CDR2 reads SQIVND (reference sequence). The CDR3 runs to 14 residues. After removal of 8 bases from V and 4 bases from J, the junction contained 4 bases not matched to a gene. The CDR3 is CASFDRGRTGELFF. CDR3 bases: TGTGCCAGTTTCGACAGGGGGCGCACCGGGGAGCTGTTTTTT.

This clonotype has just a few counts. The chain is built from TRBV20-1 and TRBJ1-1; D perhaps matches TRBD1 (5 bases). In germline, CDR1 is DFQATT, CDR2 SNEGSKA (reference sequence). Trimming shortened V by 1 base and J by 0 bases, and 9 bases separated the two germline ends. The CDR3 is made up of 14 amino acids. The CDR3 sequence: CSARAQGMNTEAFF. In nucleotides, the CDR3 is TGCAGTGCTAGAGCTCAGGGAATGAACACTGAAGCTTTCTTT.

CDR3 nucleotide sequence: TGTGCCAGCAGCTCCCCGGGTGGTAATTCACCCCTCCACTTT. Translation gives CASSSPGGNSPLHF. This chain uses TRBV7-2 with TRBJ1-6, with D uncertain. V was clipped by 4 bases and J by 6 bases, with 10 bases between them. Germline CDR1 SGHTA, CDR2 FQGNSA. The CDR3 totals 14 residues.

This clonotype has a single count. The chain recombines TRBV5-1 with TRBJ2-1; 7 bases map to TRBD2. This CDR3 is built from 15 residues. CDR1 and CDR2 from the germline V gene are SGHRS and YFSETQ. After removal of 1 base from V and 7 bases from J, the junction contained 8 bases not matched to a gene. The CDR3 spells CASSLPSGVGNEQFF. As DNA, the CDR3 is TGCGCCAGCAGCTTGCCCAGCGGGGTGGGGAATGAGCAGTTCTTC.

The chain carries TRBV12-3 or TRBV12-4 and TRBJ1-2, with 7 bases fitting TRBD1. This CDR3 contains 19 residues. V was clipped by 6 bases and J by 7 bases; unmatched bases: 26. The DNA of the CDR3 is TGTGCCAGCAGAAAAACGACAGGGAGTGGCTACACCTCTGGGAGTGGCTACACCTTC. Amino acid sequence: CASRKTTGSGYTSGSGYTF.